The 11 T cell receptor beta chains listed next were all sequenced from one sample in a study of patients and donors after allogeneic stem cell transplantation. TCRdb processed the RT-PCR reads anew with MiXCR; each CDR3 protein has one entry. Of about 960,000 distinct CDR3 sequences listed, over 15% were seen once; the top ten hold 6%. The sequenced sample was blood, either unsorted or a sorted T cell fraction (not recorded which). The source of these receptors is a human donor who was either an allogeneic HSCT recipient or a stem cell or donor lymphocyte infusion donor (not recorded which). It is not recorded whose cells these are; they may come from a transplant donor.

This clonotype showed up just a few times. The chain employs TRBV3-1 and TRBJ2-7, with TRBD1 matching over 8 bases. CDR3 length equals 19 residues. V gave up 0 bases and J gave up 5 bases; unmatched junction bases: 18. Germline CDR1 and CDR2: LGHDT and YNNKEL (reference sequence). In DNA form, the CDR3 reads TGTGCCAGCAGCCAAGAGCTCCACACGGTTACGGACAGGGACCACGAGCAGTACTTC. Protein sequence: CASSQELHTVTDRDHEQYF.

The chain employs TRBV29-1 and TRBJ2-2; D call uncertain. The CDR3 covers 13 residues. CDR1 and CDR2 (germline): SQVTM, ANQGSEA. Trimming stripped 5 bases from V and 5 bases from J, with 12 bases between. The CDR3, as DNA: TGCAGCGTTTTCCGCCATCTGACCGGGGAGCTGTTTTTT. Translated: CSVFRHLTGELFF.

Written as DNA, the CDR3 is TGTGCCAGCAGCTTAGCTGCTAGCGGGGGAGGTAGAAATGAGCAGTTCTTC. Amino acid sequence: CASSLAASGGGRNEQFF. This chain uses TRBV11-3 with TRBJ2-1; TRBD2 matches at 10 bases. CDR1 SGHNT and CDR2 YENEEA come from the germline V gene. The CDR3 extends over 17 amino acids. Losses at the gene ends were 1 base for V and 7 bases for J; bases not matched to a gene: 10.

This chain connects TRBV27 to TRBJ2-7, with TRBD2 as a possible D gene (6 bases). This CDR3 comprises 15 residues. Trimming pared 4 bases from V and 2 bases from J, leaving 15 bases between. The V gene's germline CDR1 is MNHEY and CDR2 SMNVEV (reference sequence). In DNA form, the CDR3 reads TGTGCCAGCAGTTACCGGGGACTCGGCGCCTACGAGCAGTACTTC. Translating it yields CASSYRGLGAYEQYF.

This clonotype was counted many times. The chain combines TRBV5-1 with TRBJ1-2; 8 positions match TRBD1. The J segment lost 5 bases and the V segment lost 4 bases, leaving 4 bases of the junction unmatched. Germline-derived CDR1 and CDR2 are SGHRS and YFSETQ. There are 13 residues in the CDR3. CDR3 loop: CASSIGTGYGYTF. The CDR3 bases are TGCGCCAGCAGCATCGGGACAGGTTATGGCTACACCTTC.

The V gene is TRBV5-1, the J gene TRBJ1-3, with D unclear. There are 16 residues in the CDR3. Germline lookup yields CDR1 SGHRS and CDR2 YFSETQ. V shed 0 bases and J shed 0 bases, with 10 bases lying between them. The CDR3 is CASSLGGSFSGNTIYF. Written as DNA, the CDR3 is TGCGCCAGCAGCTTGGGTGGCTCATTCTCTGGAAACACCATATATTTT.

The gene calls are TRBV7-9 and TRBJ2-7; unclear D gene. With 6 bases removed from V and 5 bases from J, the gap between germline ends came to 5 bases. Germline lookup yields CDR1 SEHNR and CDR2 FQNEAQ (reference sequence). The CDR3 loop spans 10 amino acids. CDR3 region: CASRWNEQYF. The CDR3 nucleotides read TGTGCCAGCAGGTGGAACGAGCAGTACTTC.

This chain uses TRBV12-3 or TRBV12-4 with TRBJ1-2, with TRBD1 matching 8 bases. The CDR3 consists of 13 residues. With 6 bases clipped from V and 8 bases from J, the junction kept 8 bases outside the gene matches. The CDR3 is CASSPTGGVGYTF. The CDR3 DNA reads TGTGCCAGCAGCCCAACAGGGGGTGTGGGCTACACCTTC.

The chain links TRBV19 to TRBJ1-2, with D possibly TRBD1 on 6 matching bases. Trimming shortened V by 5 bases and J by 0 bases, and 10 bases separated the two germline ends. CDR3 length: 14 amino acids. Germline-derived CDR1 and CDR2 are LNHDA and SQIVND (reference sequence). In nucleotides, the CDR3 is TGTGCCAGTAGTCGGACAGAAACTAACTATGGCTACACCTTC. Its translation is CASSRTETNYGYTF.

Ten or more counts support this clonotype. V gene TRBV12-3 or TRBV12-4 combines with J gene TRBJ2-1; possibly TRBD2 for D (5 bases). The CDR3 runs 10 residues. The germline V and J ends were trimmed by 8 bases and 9 bases, with 8 bases remaining between them. CDR3 in amino acids: CASAGGEQFF. CDR3 sequence (DNA): TGTGCCAGCGCGGGCGGTGAGCAGTTCTTC.

The J gene is TRBJ2-3, the V gene TRBV6-6, with a possible D match to TRBD2 (6 bases). The CDR3 totals 13 residues. Trimming took off 6 bases at V and 13 bases at J, with 20 bases between the two ends. Germline V gene data show CDR1 as MNHNY and CDR2 as SVGAGI (reference sequence). CDR3 nucleotide sequence: TGTGCCAGCAGCCAGATATGGGGGGAGATGAAGTATTTT. It specifies CASSQIWGEMKYF.